This T cell receptor beta chain is drawn from a study of neurological immune-mediated disorders. Ten or more counts support this clonotype. The junction had 7 bases not matched to a gene; V was cut back by 0 bases and J by 1 base. Germline assignment: CDR1 DFQATT and CDR2 SNEGSKA (reference sequence). This CDR3 is built from 17 residues. TCRdb reprocessed the 5' RACE reads via MiXCR and lists one record per CDR3 protein. The sample shows 55,000 to 60,000 distinct CDR3 sequences, 3% to 4.5% of them seen only once. The sequence derives from a woman in her 30s with multiple sclerosis. This chain links TRBV20-1 with TRBJ2-2; 8 bases line up with TRBD2. The sample taken for sequencing was PBMCs. The CDR3 protein is CSARDRARGGNTGELFF. The CDR3 coding sequence is TGCAGTGCTAGAGATAGAGCCCGGGGGGGGAACACCGGGGAGCTGTTTTTT.